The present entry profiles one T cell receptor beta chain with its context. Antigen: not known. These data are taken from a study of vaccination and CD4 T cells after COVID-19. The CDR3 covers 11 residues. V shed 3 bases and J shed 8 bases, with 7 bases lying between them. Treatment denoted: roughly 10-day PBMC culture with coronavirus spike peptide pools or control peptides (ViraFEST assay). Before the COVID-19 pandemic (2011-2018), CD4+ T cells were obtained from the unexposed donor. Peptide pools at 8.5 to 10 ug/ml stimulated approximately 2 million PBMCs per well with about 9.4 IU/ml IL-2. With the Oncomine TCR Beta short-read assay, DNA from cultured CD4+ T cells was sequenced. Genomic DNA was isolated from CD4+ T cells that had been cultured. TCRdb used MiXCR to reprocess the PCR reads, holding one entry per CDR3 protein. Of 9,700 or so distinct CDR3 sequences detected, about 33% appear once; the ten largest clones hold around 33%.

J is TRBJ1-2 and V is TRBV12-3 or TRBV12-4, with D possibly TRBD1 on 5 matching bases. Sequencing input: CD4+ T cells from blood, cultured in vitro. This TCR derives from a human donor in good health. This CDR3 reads CASSLRGGYTF. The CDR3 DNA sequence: TGTGCCAGCAGTTTGAGGGGAGGCTACACCTTC.